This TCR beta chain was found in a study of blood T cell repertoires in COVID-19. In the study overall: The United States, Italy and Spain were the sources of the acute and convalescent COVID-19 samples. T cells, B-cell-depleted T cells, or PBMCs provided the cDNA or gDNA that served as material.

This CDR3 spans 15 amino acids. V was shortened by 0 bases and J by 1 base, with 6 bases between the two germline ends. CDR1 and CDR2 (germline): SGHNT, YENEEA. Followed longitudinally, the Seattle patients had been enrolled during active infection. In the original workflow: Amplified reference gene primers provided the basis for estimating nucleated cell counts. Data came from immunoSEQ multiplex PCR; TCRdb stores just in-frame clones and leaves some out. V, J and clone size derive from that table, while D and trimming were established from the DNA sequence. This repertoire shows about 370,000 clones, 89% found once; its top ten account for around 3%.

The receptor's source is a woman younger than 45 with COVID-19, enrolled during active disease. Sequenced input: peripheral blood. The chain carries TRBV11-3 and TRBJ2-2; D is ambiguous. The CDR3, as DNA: TGTGCCAGCAGCTTAGATACAGAGAACACCGGGGAGCTGTTTTTT. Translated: CASSLDTENTGELFF.